What follows are 26 T cell receptor beta chains derived from one specimen sequenced in a study of blood T cell repertoires in COVID-19. TCRdb's copy holds only in-frame clones and misses some; the assay was immunoSEQ multiplex PCR. This sample yields 150,000 or so clones, of which roughly 90% are seen a single time; 6.5% to 8% belongs to the top ten. The sample comprised PBMCs or T cells enriched from blood (not recorded which). All receptors derive from a woman aged 45 to 65 who had recovered from COVID-19.

The chain employs TRBV18 and TRBJ1-2; 8 nucleotides match TRBD1. The ends lost 0 bases at V and 12 bases at J; junction bases unmatched: 9. The germline gives CDR1 KGHSH, CDR2 LQKENI. The CDR3 sequence is 14 residues long. CDR3 sequence (DNA): TGTGCCAGCTCACCACCGCACACGGACAGGGCTCACACCTTC. Translating it yields CASSPPHTDRAHTF. The full variable domain, with the rest looked up from reference TRBV18 and TRBJ1-2, is NAGVMQNPRHLVRRRGQEARLRCSPMKGHSHVYWYRQLPEEGLKFMVYLQKENIIDESGMPKERFSAEFPKEGPSILRIQQVVRGDSAAYFCASSPPHTDRAHTFGSGTRLTVV.

This clone was recorded only once. The rearrangement uses TRBV24-1 and TRBJ2-1; 14 nucleotides align to TRBD2. Germline lookup yields CDR1 KGHDR and CDR2 SFDVKD. There are 17 residues in the CDR3. V lost 1 base to trimming and J lost 8 bases; unmatched junction nucleotides: 6. The CDR3 DNA reads TGTGCCACCAGTGATTTTAAGACTAGCGGGGGGGCCGATGAGCAGTTCTTC. Translating it yields CATSDFKTSGGADEQFF.

The rearrangement links TRBV30 to TRBJ1-1; no clear D. V shed 4 bases and J shed 1 base, with 13 bases lying between them. The CDR3 has 14 residues. The germline V gene has CDR1 GTSNPN and CDR2 SVGIG (reference sequence). Here the CDR3 DNA reads TGTGCCTGGAATGGTCGAGGCAGGAACACTGAAGCTTTCTTT. Its translation is CAWNGRGRNTEAFF.

The chain is built from TRBV4-3 and TRBJ2-3; TRBD1 is a possible D gene (5 bases). The length of the CDR3 is 16 residues. V lost 0 bases, J lost 1 base, and 11 bases lay in between. In germline, CDR1 is LGHNA, CDR2 YSLEER. The CDR3 DNA follows: TGCGCCAGCAGCCAAGAAGGGCAGGGTGGCACAGATACGCAGTATTTT. Translating gives CASSQEGQGGTDTQYF.

CDR3 nucleotide sequence: TGTGCCAGCAGCTTAACGTCACTAGCGGGTACGCAGTATTTT. It translates to CASSLTSLAGTQYF. This chain connects TRBV7-3 to TRBJ2-3; 9 nucleotides line up with TRBD2. V dropped 0 bases and J dropped 8; count of bases not matched to a gene: 3. Germline CDR1 SGHTA, CDR2 FQGTGA. The CDR3 sequence is 14 residues long.

The chain has TRBV6-5 and TRBJ1-4, with D tentatively TRBD1 (5 bases). V was trimmed by 7 bases and J by 3 bases, leaving 15 bases between them. CDR3 length equals 15 residues. Germline V CDR1 and CDR2: MNHEY, SVGAGI. The CDR3 protein is CASTTVPGSNEKLFF. DNA of the CDR3: TGTGCCAGCACCACGGTCCCAGGGTCTAATGAAAAACTGTTTTTT.

J is TRBJ2-7 and V is TRBV29-1; 9 nucleotides line up with TRBD1. Germline CDR1 reads SQVTM; CDR2 reads ANQGSEA. The CDR3 extends over 14 amino acids. V shed 6 bases, J shed 3 bases, and the junction held 9 bases outside the gene matches. The CDR3 bases are TGCAGCGTAGCCGACAGGGGGAAGGACTACGAGCAGTACTTC. Its translation: CSVADRGKDYEQYF.

The chain joins TRBV28 to TRBJ1-5; 8 bases match TRBD1. There are 15 residues in the CDR3. Germline V CDR1 and CDR2: MDHEN, SYDVKM. The J segment lost 11 bases and the V segment lost 7 bases, leaving 16 bases of the junction unmatched. The CDR3 here is CASNPSGGAGQSQHF. CDR3 in DNA: TGTGCCAGCAATCCTTCAGGGGGCGCGGGGCAGTCCCAGCATTTT.

This chain joins TRBV5-8 and TRBJ2-7, with 12 bases that match TRBD2. CDR1 and CDR2 (germline): SGHTS, YDEGEE. The CDR3 totals 14 residues. J was trimmed by 9 bases and V by 5 bases; bases with no gene match: 9. The CDR3, as DNA: TGTGCCAGCAGTCCCACTAGCGGGGGGACTGGGCAGTACTTC. It codes for CASSPTSGGTGQYF.

The chain links TRBV6-1 to TRBJ2-7; no clear D gene. Trimming removed 0 bases at V and 0 bases at J, with 18 bases between. The germline CDR1 and CDR2 sequences are MNHNS and SASEGT. This CDR3 comprises 18 residues. CDR3 nucleotide sequence: TGTGCCAGCAGTGAAGCTGGGCCAGGTGCCGTTTTCTCCTACGAGCAGTACTTC. Its translation is CASSEAGPGAVFSYEQYF.

The chain recombines TRBV27 with TRBJ1-1; no firm D call. The CDR3 runs 11 residues. Trimming took 5 bases from V and 1 from J, leaving 2 bases between them. Germline assignment: CDR1 MNHEY and CDR2 SMNVEV (reference sequence). The CDR3 is CASSQNTEAFF. DNA of the CDR3: TGTGCCAGCAGTCAGAACACTGAAGCTTTCTTT.

The rearrangement joins TRBV3-1 (or the pseudogene TRBV3-2) to TRBJ2-3; weak D call: TRBD2 (6 bases). The V end lost 0 bases, the J end lost 3 bases, and 13 bases lay between the germline ends. From germline, CDR1 is LGHDT and CDR2 YNNKEL (reference sequence). The CDR3 covers 16 residues. CDR3 nucleotide sequence: TGTGCCAGCAGCCAAGAAGGGAGACTAGTGACAGATACGCAGTATTTT. It encodes CASSQEGRLVTDTQYF.

The V and J genes are TRBV5-4 and TRBJ1-3; possibly TRBD1 for D (6 bases). The CDR3 sequence is 14 residues long. V was cut by 0 bases and J by 3 bases, with 7 bases left in between. Per the germline V gene, CDR1 is SGHNT and CDR2 is YYREEE (reference sequence). CDR3 bases: TGTGCCAGCAGCTTGGCAGGGGTTGGAAACACCATATATTTT. Translation gives CASSLAGVGNTIYF.

This chain connects TRBV6-5 to TRBJ1-1; maybe TRBD1 (6 bases). Trimming stripped 2 bases from V and 0 bases from J, with 13 bases between. In germline, CDR1 is MNHEY, CDR2 SVGAGI. This CDR3 is built from 16 residues. The chain's CDR3 is CASSYERTALNTEAFF. The CDR3 DNA reads as TGTGCCAGCAGTTACGAGCGGACAGCCTTGAACACTGAAGCTTTCTTT.

The rearrangement links TRBV14 to TRBJ1-6; D not certain. V was pared by 4 bases and J by 0 bases, with 16 bases between. The length of the CDR3 is 18 residues. The germline CDR1 and CDR2 sequences are SGHDN and FVKESK. CDR3 nucleotides: TGTGCCAGCAGCCCCCAGGCGAGGGTCGGCTCCTATAATTCACCCCTCCACTTT. Translated, it gives CASSPQARVGSYNSPLHF.

V is TRBV7-8 and J is TRBJ1-1, with 7 nucleotides matching TRBD1. CDR1 is SGHVS, CDR2 FQNEAQ, per germline. There are 13 residues in the CDR3. The trim removed 5 bases at V and 7 bases at J, leaving 7 bases unmatched. CDR3 sequence: CASSRDRVVEAFF. The CDR3 DNA is TGTGCCAGCAGCCGCGACAGGGTGGTTGAAGCTTTCTTT.

V and J are TRBV10-3 and TRBJ1-2; no clear D gene. Germline-derived CDR1 and CDR2 are ENHRY and SYGVKD. Trimming shortened V by 1 base and J by 5 bases, and 14 bases separated the two germline ends. The length of the CDR3 is 15 residues. The CDR3 DNA follows: TGTGCCATCAGTGAGTTATTCGAAGAGTCGTATGGCTACACCTTC. Protein: CAISELFEESYGYTF.

V is TRBV7-3 and J is TRBJ2-7; TRBD2 agrees at 8 bases. Germline V gene sequence: CDR1 SGHTA, CDR2 FQGTGA. Unmatched junction bases numbered 5, after V lost 3 bases and J lost 1 base. The CDR3 is made up of 15 amino acids. The CDR3 nucleotides read TGTGCCAGCAGCTTTGAGCGGGGGCCTTCCTACGAGCAGTACTTC. Protein: CASSFERGPSYEQYF. Full variable domain (outside the CDR3, taken from reference TRBV7-3 and TRBJ2-7): GAGVSQTPSNKVTEKGKYVELRCDPISGHTALYWYRQSLGQGPEFLIYFQGTGAADDSGLPNDRFFAVRPEGSVSTLKIQRTERGDSAVYLCASSFERGPSYEQYFGPGTRLTVT.

This clone was counted a few times. The chain recombines TRBV12-5 with TRBJ2-7, with 10 bases that match TRBD1. The CDR3 length is 13 residues. V lost 6 bases and J lost 6; bases outside the gene matches: 5. CDR1 is LGHNT and CDR2 is FRNRAP in the germline V gene. The DNA for the CDR3 is TGTGCTAGTGGAACGGGACAGGGGAGCGAGCAGTACTTC. Translated, it gives CASGTGQGSEQYF.

The genes are TRBV20-1 and TRBJ2-1; the D is unclear. CDR1 is DFQATT and CDR2 is SNEGSKA in the germline V gene (reference sequence). This CDR3 comprises 11 residues. Deletions cut 7 bases from V and 3 bases from J, with 7 bases between. CDR3 amino acids: CSVGFYNEQFF. CDR3 coding DNA: TGCAGTGTCGGGTTCTACAATGAGCAGTTCTTC.

This clone was observed a single time. Other DNA sequences in the sample encode the same CDR3. The chain uses TRBV11-3 and TRBJ2-1, with D maybe TRBD2 (5 bases). The CDR3 totals 15 residues. V lost 5 bases to trimming and J lost 1 base, with 12 bases between them. CDR1 is SGHNT and CDR2 is YENEEA in the germline V gene. CDR3 coding DNA: TGTGCCAGCAGCCCCGGATTAGCGTCCTACAATGAGCAGTTCTTC. Translated: CASSPGLASYNEQFF. Drawing the rest from reference TRBV11-3 and TRBJ2-1, the complete variable domain is EAGVVQSPRYKIIEKKQPVAFWCNPISGHNTLYWYLQNLGQGPELLIRYENEEAVDDSQLPKDRFSAERLKGVDSTLKIQPAELGDSAVYLCASSPGLASYNEQFFGPGTRLTVL.

The chain has TRBV4-3 and TRBJ1-5; 9 bases agree with TRBD1. The CDR3 totals 21 residues. V gave up 0 bases and J gave up 6 bases; unmatched junction bases: 21. Germline V gene data show CDR1 as LGHNA and CDR2 as YSLEER. CDR3: CASSQDWLVRRGQGSRQPQHF. The CDR3 coding sequence is TGCGCCAGCAGCCAAGACTGGCTGGTGAGACGTGGACAGGGGAGTCGTCAGCCCCAGCATTTT.

This chain uses TRBV5-1 with TRBJ1-4, with TRBD1 as a possible D gene (6 bases). The CDR3 is 13 residues long. Trimming cost V 6 bases and J 7 bases, with 13 bases left between them. Germline CDR1 and CDR2: SGHRS and YFSETQ. DNA for the CDR3: TGCGCCAGCAACGACAGGCCAGCTGAAAAACTGTTTTTT. This translates into CASNDRPAEKLFF.

V gene TRBV24-1 combines with J gene TRBJ1-5, with D tentatively TRBD1 (6 bases). Germline V gene data show CDR1 as KGHDR and CDR2 as SFDVKD. V shed 3 bases and J shed 2 bases, with 10 bases lying between them. The CDR3 contains 15 residues. The CDR3 DNA follows: TGTGCCACCAGTGATGGACAGCTTGGCAATCAGCCCCAGCATTTT. Residues: CATSDGQLGNQPQHF.

The gene calls are TRBV6-2 or TRBV6-3 and TRBJ1-2; a possible D gene is TRBD1 (6 bases). This CDR3 has 15 amino acids. Germline values: CDR1 MNHEY, CDR2 SVGEGT. The germline V and J ends were trimmed by 0 bases and 5 bases, with 13 bases remaining between them. The CDR3 loop is CASSYSGTQRYGYTF. CDR3 coding DNA: TGTGCCAGCAGTTACTCAGGGACACAAAGATATGGCTACACCTTC.

The rearrangement links TRBV29-1 to TRBJ1-5; D remains ambiguous. CDR1 is SQVTM and CDR2 is ANQGSEA in the germline V gene. V gave up 3 bases and J gave up 12 bases, with 12 bases separating them. The CDR3 runs to 11 residues. CDR3 region: CSVEVGVLQHF. CDR3 sequence (DNA): TGCAGCGTTGAGGTCGGAGTACTCCAGCATTTT.